Presented here are 9 T cell receptor beta chains from one specimen sequenced in a study of PD-L1 blockade in urothelial cancer. Sequencing was performed with immunoSEQ multiplex PCR; in TCRdb, only in-frame clones are kept and a portion is missing. The table has just under 40,000 clones, around nine tenths seen once; the top ten hold 1.5% to 2.5%. The specimen was PBMCs, collected around atezolizumab (anti-PD-L1) treatment. The source is a man aged 55 to 69 with urothelial cancer.

The rearrangement joins TRBV6-4 to TRBJ2-2, with 7 bases fitting TRBD2. Germline lookup yields CDR1 MRHNA and CDR2 SNTAGT. The CDR3 consists of 16 residues. Losses at the gene ends were 3 bases for V and 7 bases for J; bases not matched to a gene: 11. CDR3 sequence reads: CASSEASGAVGGELFF. CDR3 nucleotides: TGTGCCAGCAGTGAAGCCAGCGGGGCCGTGGGCGGGGAGCTGTTTTTT.

This rearrangement joins TRBV6-5 to TRBJ2-1, with 8 bases fitting TRBD2. J lost 1 base, V lost 3 bases, and 5 bases had no gene match. Germline assignment: CDR1 MNHEY and CDR2 SVGAGI. The CDR3 runs 16 residues. CDR3 DNA: TGTGCCAGCAGTTATGGTAGCGGGACTTCCTACAATGAGCAGTTCTTC. Its protein product is CASSYGSGTSYNEQFF.

CDR3 DNA sequence: TGTGCCAGCAGCTTACCCCCCCCGTCTTTCTCTGGAAACACCATATATTTT. Translated, it gives CASSLPPPSFSGNTIYF. The chain recombines TRBV11-2 with TRBJ1-3, with no clear D. This CDR3 region has 17 residues. In germline, CDR1 is SGHAT, CDR2 FQNNGV. Trimming removed 2 bases at V and 0 bases at J, with 14 bases between.

The rearrangement joins TRBV5-8 to TRBJ1-1, with 8 bases that match TRBD1. The junction had 9 bases not matched to a gene; V was cut back by 4 bases and J by 4 bases. CDR3 length: 15 amino acids. Germline assignment: CDR1 SGHTS and CDR2 YDEGEE. The CDR3 DNA sequence: TGTGCCAGCAGCACTACAGGGGGACTATTCACTGAAGCTTTCTTT. It codes for CASSTTGGLFTEAFF. Together with reference TRBV5-8 and TRBJ1-1, the CDR3 gives the full variable domain: EAGVTQSPTHLIKTRGQQATLRCSPISGHTSVYWYQQALGLGLQFLLWYDEGEERNRGNFPPRFSGRQFPNYSSELNVNALELEDSALYLCASSTTGGLFTEAFFGQGTRLTVV.

The DNA for the CDR3 is TGTGCCACTCAGGGGGTAGCGGGAAAAGAATCGGAGACCCAGTACTTC. This sequence encodes CATQGVAGKESETQYF. The chain uses TRBV2 and TRBJ2-5; weak D call: TRBD2 (8 bases). In germline, CDR1 is SNHLY, CDR2 FYNNEI. The V end lost 10 bases, the J end lost 5 bases, and 26 bases lay between the germline ends. The CDR3 length is 16 residues.

The rearrangement joins TRBV28 to TRBJ2-7; D may be TRBD2 (6 bases). The germline V gene encodes CDR1 MDHEN and CDR2 SYDVKM. The CDR3 covers 18 residues. V dropped 5 bases and J dropped 6 bases, with 29 bases sitting between them. CDR3 sequence: CASSPVASDLGDRSEQYF. The CDR3 nucleotides are TGTGCCAGCAGTCCGGTGGCTAGCGATCTCGGGGACCGGAGCGAGCAGTACTTC.

The gene calls are TRBV27 and TRBJ2-2; 8 nucleotides match TRBD2. Germline V gives CDR1 MNHEY, CDR2 SMNVEV (reference sequence). Trimming removed 1 base from V and 4 bases from J; junction bases left unmatched: 5. The length of the CDR3 is 16 residues. The CDR3 sequence: CASSLLVAGITGELFF. CDR3 in DNA: TGTGCCAGCAGTTTATTGGTAGCGGGAATCACCGGGGAGCTGTTTTTT.

This chain uses TRBV28 with TRBJ1-6; a possible D gene is TRBD1 (6 bases). The CDR3 totals 13 residues. CDR1 is MDHEN, CDR2 SYDVKM, per germline. The germline V and J ends were trimmed by 7 bases and 8 bases, with 12 bases remaining between them. For the CDR3, the DNA is TGTGCCAGCACCCGGGACATTCATTCACCCCTCCACTTT. Residues: CASTRDIHSPLHF.

V gene TRBV27 combines with J gene TRBJ1-1, with a tentative D call TRBD1 (6 bases). The ends were cut back, 6 bases at V and 1 base at J, with 18 bases in the middle. Germline V gene sequence: CDR1 MNHEY, CDR2 SMNVEV (reference sequence). This CDR3 is 16 amino acids long. The CDR3 DNA reads TGTGCCAGCAGGATCCTACTTACAGGGCGGAACACTGAAGCTTTCTTT. This gives the protein CASRILLTGRNTEAFF.